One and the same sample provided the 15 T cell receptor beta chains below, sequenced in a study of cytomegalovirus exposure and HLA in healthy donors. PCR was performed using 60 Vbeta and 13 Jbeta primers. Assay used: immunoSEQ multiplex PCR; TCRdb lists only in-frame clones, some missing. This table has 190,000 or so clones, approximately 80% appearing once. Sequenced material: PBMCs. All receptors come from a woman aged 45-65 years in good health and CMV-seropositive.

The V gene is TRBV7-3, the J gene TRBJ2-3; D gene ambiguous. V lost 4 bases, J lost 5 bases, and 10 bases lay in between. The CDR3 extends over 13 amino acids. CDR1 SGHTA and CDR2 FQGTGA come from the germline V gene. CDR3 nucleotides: TGTGCCAGCAGCTACACCGGGTTAGATACGCAGTATTTT. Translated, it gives CASSYTGLDTQYF.

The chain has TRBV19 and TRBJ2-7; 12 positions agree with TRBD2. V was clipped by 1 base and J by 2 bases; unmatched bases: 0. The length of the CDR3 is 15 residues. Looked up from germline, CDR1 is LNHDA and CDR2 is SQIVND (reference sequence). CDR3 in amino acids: CASSIGTSGTYEQYF. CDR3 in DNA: TGTGCCAGTAGTATAGGGACTAGCGGGACCTACGAGCAGTACTTC.

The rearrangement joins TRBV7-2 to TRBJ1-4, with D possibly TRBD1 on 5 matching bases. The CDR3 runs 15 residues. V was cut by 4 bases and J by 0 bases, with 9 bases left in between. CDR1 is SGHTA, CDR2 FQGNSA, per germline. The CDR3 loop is CASSSRGATNEKLFF. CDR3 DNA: TGTGCCAGCAGCTCAAGGGGTGCAACTAATGAAAAACTGTTTTTT.

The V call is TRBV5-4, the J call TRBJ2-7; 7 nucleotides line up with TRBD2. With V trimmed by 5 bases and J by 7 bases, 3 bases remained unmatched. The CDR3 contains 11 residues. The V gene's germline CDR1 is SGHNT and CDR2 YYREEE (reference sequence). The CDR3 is CASRWGGEQYF. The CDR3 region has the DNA TGTGCCAGCAGATGGGGAGGGGAGCAGTACTTC.

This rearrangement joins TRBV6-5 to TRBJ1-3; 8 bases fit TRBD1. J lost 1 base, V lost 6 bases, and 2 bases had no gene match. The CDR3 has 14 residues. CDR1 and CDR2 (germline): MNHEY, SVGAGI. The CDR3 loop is CASRRQGSGNTIYF. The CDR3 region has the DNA TGTGCCAGCAGACGACAGGGGTCTGGAAACACCATATATTTT.

CDR3 bases: TGTGCCAGCAGCTTTGGGCACAACAATGAGCAGTTCTTC. Its protein product is CASSFGHNNEQFF. The V and J genes are TRBV5-6 and TRBJ2-1; D is unclear. V was trimmed by 2 bases and J by 5 bases, leaving 8 bases between them. CDR3 length equals 13 residues. Germline lookup yields CDR1 SGHDT and CDR2 YYEEEE. The variable domain in full, completed from reference TRBV5-6 and TRBJ2-1, reads DAGVTQSPTHLIKTRGQQVTLRCSPKSGHDTVSWYQQALGQGPQFIFQYYEEEERQRGNFPDRFSGHQFPNYSSELNVNALLLGDSALYLCASSFGHNNEQFFGPGTRLTVL.

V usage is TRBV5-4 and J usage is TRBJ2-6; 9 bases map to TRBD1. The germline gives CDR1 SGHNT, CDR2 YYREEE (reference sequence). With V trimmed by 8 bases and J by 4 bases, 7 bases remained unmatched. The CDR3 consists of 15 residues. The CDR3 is CARGTGLGGANVLTF. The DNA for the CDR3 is TGTGCCAGGGGGACAGGGCTTGGGGGGGCCAACGTCCTGACTTTC.

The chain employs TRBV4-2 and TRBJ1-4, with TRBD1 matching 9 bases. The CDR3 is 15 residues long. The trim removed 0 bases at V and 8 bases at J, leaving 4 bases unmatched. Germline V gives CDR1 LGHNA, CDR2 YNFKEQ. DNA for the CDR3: TGTGCCAGCAGCCAAGATTTGACAGGGGGAGAAAAACTGTTTTTT. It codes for CASSQDLTGGEKLFF.

CDR3 nucleotide sequence: TGTGCCTGCCGGGGGGGGACAGATAATTCACCCCTCCACTTT. Residues: CACRGGTDNSPLHF. The chain carries TRBV30 and TRBJ1-6, with TRBD1 matching over 7 bases. This CDR3 has 14 residues. V trimming: 6 bases; J trimming: 5 bases; junction bases outside the gene matches: 7. Looked up from germline, CDR1 is GTSNPN and CDR2 is SVGIG (reference sequence).

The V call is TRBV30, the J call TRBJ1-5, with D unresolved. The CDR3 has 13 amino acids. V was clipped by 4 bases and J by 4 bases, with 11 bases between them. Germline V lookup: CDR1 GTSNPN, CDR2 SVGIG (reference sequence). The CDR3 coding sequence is TGTGCCTGGAATAGCGGAGGGAATCAGCCCCAGCATTTT. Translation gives CAWNSGGNQPQHF.

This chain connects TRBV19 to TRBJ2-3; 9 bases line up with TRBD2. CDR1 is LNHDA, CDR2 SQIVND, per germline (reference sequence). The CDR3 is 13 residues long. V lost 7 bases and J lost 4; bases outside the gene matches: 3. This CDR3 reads CASMRGGPDTQYF. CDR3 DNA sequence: TGTGCCAGTATGCGGGGGGGCCCAGATACGCAGTATTTT.

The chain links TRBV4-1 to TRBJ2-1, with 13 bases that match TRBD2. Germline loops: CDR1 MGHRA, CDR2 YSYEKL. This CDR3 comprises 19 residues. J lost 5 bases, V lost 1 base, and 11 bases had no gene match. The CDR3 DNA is TGCGCCAGCAGCCAAGTAACTAGCGGGGGGGCTTCGTGGGACAATGAGCAGTTCTTC. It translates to CASSQVTSGGASWDNEQFF.

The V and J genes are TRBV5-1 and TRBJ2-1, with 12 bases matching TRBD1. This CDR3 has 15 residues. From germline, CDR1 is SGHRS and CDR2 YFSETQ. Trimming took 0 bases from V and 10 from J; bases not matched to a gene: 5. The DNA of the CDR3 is TGCGCCAGCAGCTTGGGGGACAGGGGGCTGGGGGAGCAGTTCTTC. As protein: CASSLGDRGLGEQFF. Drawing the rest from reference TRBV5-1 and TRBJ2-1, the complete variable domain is KAGVTQTPRYLIKTRGQQVTLSCSPISGHRSVSWYQQTPGQGLQFLFEYFSETQRNKGNFPGRFSGRQFSNSRSEMNVSTLELGDSALYLCASSLGDRGLGEQFFGPGTRLTVL.

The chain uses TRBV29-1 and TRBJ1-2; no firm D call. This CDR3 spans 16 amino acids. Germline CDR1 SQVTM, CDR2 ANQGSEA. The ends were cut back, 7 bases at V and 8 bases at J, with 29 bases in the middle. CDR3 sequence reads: CSESGRDQFPLGGYTF. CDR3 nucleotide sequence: TGCAGCGAGAGCGGACGGGATCAGTTCCCCTTGGGGGGCTACACCTTC. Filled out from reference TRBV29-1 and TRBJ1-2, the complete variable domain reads SAVISQKPSRDICQRGTSLTIQCQVDSQVTMMFWYRQQPGQSLTLIATANQGSEATYESGFVIDKFPISRPNLTFSTLTVSNMSPEDSSIYLCSESGRDQFPLGGYTFGSGTRLTVV.

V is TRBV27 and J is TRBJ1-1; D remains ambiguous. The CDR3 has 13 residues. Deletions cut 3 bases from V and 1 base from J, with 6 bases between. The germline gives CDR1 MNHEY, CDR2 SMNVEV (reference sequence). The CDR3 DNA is TGTGCCAGCAGTTTTACAAGGAACACTGAAGCTTTCTTT. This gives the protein CASSFTRNTEAFF.